One and the same sample provided the 30 T cell receptor beta chains below, sequenced in a study of OX40 agonist ivuxolimab in advanced cancers. Here immunoSEQ multiplex PCR was the method, and the copy in TCRdb shows in-frame clones only, minus some. The sample lists around 38,000 clones; less than 80% were seen once. The material sequenced was CD4+ or CD8+ T cells sorted from blood, taken in a trial of the OX40 agonist ivuxolimab. The receptors come from an adult with an advanced solid tumor such as melanoma, head and neck, liver or kidney cancer.

There are a few counts of this clone. The chain has TRBV5-1 and TRBJ1-6; D is uncertain. The CDR3 is 14 residues long. The germline V gene encodes CDR1 SGHRS and CDR2 YFSETQ. Trimming left V 0 bases short and J 9 bases short, with 10 bases between. The CDR3 loop reads CASSLEGGGSPLHF. Written as DNA, the CDR3 is TGCGCCAGCAGCTTGGAGGGCGGTGGTTCACCCCTCCACTTT. Together with reference TRBV5-1 and TRBJ1-6, the CDR3 gives the full variable domain: KAGVTQTPRYLIKTRGQQVTLSCSPISGHRSVSWYQQTPGQGLQFLFEYFSETQRNKGNFPGRFSGRQFSNSRSEMNVSTLELGDSALYLCASSLEGGGSPLHFGNGTRLTVT.

The CDR3 coding sequence is TGCGCCAGCAGCACAGGGGGCCAATCTGGAAACACCATATATTTT. It codes for CASSTGGQSGNTIYF. This rearrangement joins TRBV5-1 to TRBJ1-3, with TRBD1 matching over 9 bases. This CDR3 has 15 residues. Germline V CDR1 and CDR2: SGHRS, YFSETQ. The ends lost 4 bases at V and 1 base at J; junction bases unmatched: 3.

The gene calls are TRBV28 and TRBJ2-1; D is possibly TRBD2 (5 bases). Trimming left V 6 bases short and J 2 bases short, with 20 bases between. CDR1 is MDHEN and CDR2 is SYDVKM in the germline V gene. The length of the CDR3 is 17 residues. As DNA, the CDR3 is TGTGCCAGCAGGGGGAGCGGAGGCCATGGGGCCTACAATGAGCAGTTCTTC. Its protein product is CASRGSGGHGAYNEQFF.

The genes are TRBV28 and TRBJ1-2, with 9 nucleotides matching TRBD1. The ends lost 8 bases at V and 4 bases at J; junction bases unmatched: 8. This CDR3 is built from 14 residues. Per germline, CDR1 MDHEN and CDR2 SYDVKM. CDR3 amino acids: CASQTGGSTYGYTF. CDR3 DNA sequence: TGTGCCAGCCAGACAGGGGGTAGTACCTATGGCTACACCTTC.

The chain is built from TRBV6-5 and TRBJ2-1; 11 positions match TRBD2. This CDR3 region has 15 residues. In germline, CDR1 is MNHEY, CDR2 SVGAGI. The V segment lost 4 bases and the J segment 8 bases; nucleotides outside the gene matches: 7. The CDR3 here is CASSSLAGGGDEQFF. The CDR3, as DNA: TGTGCCAGCAGTTCCTTAGCGGGGGGGGGCGATGAGCAGTTCTTC.

The chain links TRBV5-1 to TRBJ2-7, with D tentatively TRBD2 (6 bases). The germline V gene has CDR1 SGHRS and CDR2 YFSETQ. V was cut by 0 bases and J by 0 bases, with 13 bases left in between. The CDR3 is 16 amino acids. CDR3 DNA: TGCGCCAGCAGCTTGGACCGTAGCGGAAGCTCCTACGAGCAGTACTTC. Its protein is CASSLDRSGSSYEQYF.

The chain recombines TRBV18 with TRBJ1-1, with D possibly being TRBD1 (5 bases). The germline CDR1 and CDR2 sequences are KGHSH and LQKENI. This CDR3 contains 14 residues. Trimming cost V 6 bases and J 10 bases, with 21 bases left between them. The chain's CDR3 is CASSGGPRTGRAFF. The CDR3 bases are TGTGCCAGCTCCGGGGGACCCCGAACCGGGAGAGCTTTCTTT.

The gene calls are TRBV5-1 and TRBJ1-5, with TRBD1 as a possible D gene (5 bases). V lost 0 bases and J lost 2, with 9 bases in between. This CDR3 spans 15 amino acids. Germline values: CDR1 SGHRS, CDR2 YFSETQ. The CDR3 DNA reads TGCGCCAGCAGCTTGGACGGGGCCGGCAATCAGCCCCAGCATTTT. Protein sequence: CASSLDGAGNQPQHF.

This clone was observed a few times. V gene TRBV11-2 combines with J gene TRBJ2-1, with D tentatively TRBD2 (5 bases). Germline CDR1 SGHAT, CDR2 FQNNGV. This CDR3 has 13 residues. Trimming removed 2 bases at V and 4 bases at J, with 6 bases between. The DNA of the CDR3 is TGTGCCAGCAGCTTAACGGGGTACAATGAGCAGTTCTTC. It yields the protein CASSLTGYNEQFF.

The chain recombines TRBV6-1 with TRBJ2-1; 7 bases are a match to TRBD2. Germline values: CDR1 MNHNS, CDR2 SASEGT. V lost 8 bases, J lost 7 bases, and 14 bases stayed unmatched. The CDR3 extends over 15 amino acids. This CDR3 is CASGSRALGGNEQFF. The CDR3 DNA reads TGTGCCAGCGGGAGTAGGGCCCTCGGGGGGAATGAGCAGTTCTTC.

The rearrangement uses TRBV29-1 and TRBJ2-3; 11 nucleotides align to TRBD2. After removal of 6 bases from V and 5 bases from J, the junction contained 7 bases not matched to a gene. CDR1 is SQVTM, CDR2 ANQGSEA, per germline. This CDR3 contains 14 residues. CDR3 sequence reads: CSVQLAGAGDTQYF. In DNA, the CDR3 is TGCAGCGTGCAACTAGCGGGGGCCGGAGATACGCAGTATTTT.

This clone was observed once. V usage is TRBV7-9 and J usage is TRBJ2-7, with no clear D. This CDR3 comprises 14 residues. Germline V gene sequence: CDR1 SEHNR, CDR2 FQNEAQ (reference sequence). Trimming removed 6 bases from V and 2 bases from J, with 14 bases in between. In DNA form, the CDR3 reads TGTGCCAGCAGGGGATCCCACACCCCCTACGAGCAGTACTTC. It is translated as CASRGSHTPYEQYF.

The rearrangement uses TRBV28 and TRBJ2-7, with D possibly being TRBD1 (6 bases). CDR3 length: 14 amino acids. Deletions cut 6 bases from V and 6 bases from J, with 18 bases between. Germline CDR1 and CDR2: MDHEN and SYDVKM. CDR3 bases: TGTGCCAGCAGCCGGGGTGGGGGCGAGAGCGAGCAGTACTTC. Amino acid sequence: CASSRGGGESEQYF.

This chain links TRBV11-2 with TRBJ2-7; 12 bases agree with TRBD2. Germline CDR1 is SGHAT and CDR2 is FQNNGV. With V trimmed by 2 bases and J by 7 bases, 12 bases remained unmatched. This CDR3 region has 17 residues. The CDR3 region has the DNA TGTGCCAGCAGCTTAATGTGGACTAGCGGGACCCCGGGGGAGCAGTACTTC. Protein product: CASSLMWTSGTPGEQYF.

J is TRBJ1-1 and V is TRBV28; D gene uncertain. CDR1 is MDHEN, CDR2 SYDVKM, per germline. Trimming removed 6 bases at V and 0 bases at J, with 8 bases between. The length of the CDR3 is 13 residues. CDR3 nucleotide sequence: TGTGCCAGCAGCCGACGGATGAACACTGAAGCTTTCTTT. Amino acids: CASSRRMNTEAFF.

This clone was counted once. The rearrangement joins TRBV18 to TRBJ1-5; D call uncertain. This CDR3 has 16 amino acids. V was clipped by 2 bases and J by 4 bases, with 15 bases between them. Germline V gene data show CDR1 as KGHSH and CDR2 as LQKENI. The CDR3 loop is CASSPREESRNQPQHF. The CDR3 region has the DNA TGTGCCAGCTCACCAAGAGAGGAAAGTAGGAATCAGCCCCAGCATTTT.

The rearrangement joins TRBV30 to TRBJ1-4, with no clear D. The V and J ends lost 0 bases and 8 bases respectively, with 7 bases between them. Germline loops: CDR1 GTSNPN, CDR2 SVGIG (reference sequence). The CDR3 contains 12 residues. The CDR3 reads CAWSVRSEKLFF. CDR3 sequence (DNA): TGTGCCTGGAGTGTACGGAGCGAAAAACTGTTTTTT.

The gene calls are TRBV7-9 and TRBJ2-7; D is ambiguous. Germline-derived CDR1 and CDR2 are SEHNR and FQNEAQ (reference sequence). V dropped 1 base and J dropped 0 bases, with 10 bases sitting between them. CDR3 length equals 15 residues. CDR3 nucleotide sequence: TGTGCCAGCAGCTTAGGATTAGAGTTCTCCTACGAGCAGTACTTC. Protein sequence: CASSLGLEFSYEQYF.

As for this clone: Additional DNA sequences in this sample encode the identical CDR3. The V gene is TRBV19, the J gene TRBJ1-1, with D maybe TRBD1 (5 bases). The V gene lost 3 bases and the J gene lost 0 bases, with 8 bases spanning the gap. CDR3 length equals 14 residues. Germline loops: CDR1 LNHDA, CDR2 SQIVND (reference sequence). The CDR3 loop is CASSIGRVNTEAFF. The CDR3 region has the DNA TGTGCCAGTAGTATTGGCAGGGTGAACACTGAAGCTTTCTTT.

The chain joins TRBV28 to TRBJ1-1; tentative D call: TRBD1 (5 bases). CDR1 MDHEN and CDR2 SYDVKM come from the germline V gene. With 7 bases removed from V and 11 bases from J, the gap between germline ends came to 20 bases. This CDR3 spans 13 amino acids. The CDR3 nucleotides are TGTGCCAGCAAGTGGGGAGGGGCCGCTGGGGCTTTCTTT. It yields the protein CASKWGGAAGAFF.

The CDR3 region has the DNA TGTGCCAGCAGCAGAGACAGTCCCTCTGGAAACACCATATATTTT. Translation gives CASSRDSPSGNTIYF. The chain is built from TRBV21-1 and TRBJ1-3; TRBD1 was called by the table and not checked on the DNA. TRBV21-1 counts as a pseudogene. This CDR3 region has 15 residues.

The CDR3 loop is CASSPGGRGLSQPQHF. CDR3 bases: TGTGCCAGCAGTCCGGGGGGCAGGGGACTTAGTCAGCCCCAGCATTTT. This chain joins TRBV28 and TRBJ1-5, with D possibly matching TRBD1 (6 bases). The CDR3 consists of 16 residues. Germline CDR1 MDHEN, CDR2 SYDVKM. V was cut by 5 bases and J by 6 bases, with 20 bases left in between.

This clone was seen a single time. CDR3 DNA: TGTGCCAGCAGCAAAGCGCTTGAGGGAACCACAGATACGCAGTATTTT. Translation: CASSKALEGTTDTQYF. The genes are TRBV21-1 and TRBJ2-3; TRBD2 is taken as the D call from the table, unchecked against the DNA. TRBV21-1 is listed as a pseudogene. CDR3 length equals 16 residues.

This chain joins TRBV5-1 and TRBJ1-6; tentatively, D is TRBD1 (5 bases). The CDR3 consists of 14 residues. Germline-derived CDR1 and CDR2 are SGHRS and YFSETQ. V shed 0 bases and J shed 7 bases, with 8 bases lying between them. In DNA form, the CDR3 reads TGCGCCAGCAGCTTGGAGGGGACCAATTCACCCCTCCACTTT. Its protein product is CASSLEGTNSPLHF. Looking up the rest from reference TRBV5-1 and TRBJ1-6 gives the full variable domain: KAGVTQTPRYLIKTRGQQVTLSCSPISGHRSVSWYQQTPGQGLQFLFEYFSETQRNKGNFPGRFSGRQFSNSRSEMNVSTLELGDSALYLCASSLEGTNSPLHFGNGTRLTVT.

J is TRBJ2-6 and V is TRBV7-3; 8 nucleotides agree with TRBD1. J was trimmed by 1 base and V by 1 base; bases with no gene match: 6. The CDR3 has 18 amino acids. Germline V gene data show CDR1 as SGHTA and CDR2 as FQGTGA. The DNA for the CDR3 is TGTGCCAGCAGCTTAATGGGACAGGTCGTTTCTGGGGCCAACGTCCTGACTTTC. Translating it yields CASSLMGQVVSGANVLTF.

CDR3 DNA: TGCGCCAGCAGTGAGTCAAGGACAGGGTCTGGCTACACCTTC. Translation gives CASSESRTGSGYTF. This chain connects TRBV10-1 to TRBJ1-2, with 8 bases matching TRBD1. Germline assignment: CDR1 WNHNN and CDR2 SYGVQD (reference sequence). The CDR3 spans 14 residues. The ends lost 0 bases at V and 7 bases at J; junction bases unmatched: 4.

This clone was counted once. V gene TRBV11-2 combines with J gene TRBJ2-5; the match to TRBD1 covers 8 bases. The DNA end is more similar to TRBJ2-7, so the J call may be wrong. CDR1 is SGHAT, CDR2 FQNNGV, per germline. The CDR3 is made up of 15 amino acids. The CDR3 sequence: CASSPWTGIGNEQYF. CDR3 nucleotide sequence: TGTGCCAGCAGCCCCTGGACAGGGATCGGTAACGAGCAGTACTTC.

The chain couples TRBV28 to TRBJ2-7; TRBD1 matches at 8 bases. The CDR3 is 15 residues long. Germline V gene sequence: CDR1 MDHEN, CDR2 SYDVKM. The J segment lost 4 bases and the V segment lost 5 bases, leaving 10 bases of the junction unmatched. The CDR3 region is CASSIQAGGVYEQYF. The CDR3 DNA sequence: TGTGCCAGCAGTATTCAGGCAGGGGGCGTGTACGAGCAGTACTTC.

This chain joins TRBV28 and TRBJ1-2; D perhaps matches TRBD1 (5 bases). CDR1 and CDR2 (germline): MDHEN, SYDVKM. The CDR3 sequence is 13 residues long. V was pared by 8 bases and J by 4 bases, with 14 bases between. This CDR3 is CASLGEEAYGYTF. The CDR3 DNA sequence: TGTGCCAGCTTGGGGGAAGAGGCCTATGGCTACACCTTC.

The chain couples TRBV29-1 to TRBJ1-3, with a tentative D call TRBD1 (6 bases). Germline V gene sequence: CDR1 SQVTM, CDR2 ANQGSEA. V was trimmed by 0 bases and J by 3 bases, leaving 24 bases between them. The CDR3 covers 19 residues. CDR3 residues: CSVEDLGRVGADHGNTIYF. The CDR3 DNA is TGCAGCGTTGAAGATCTTGGTCGGGTGGGGGCAGATCATGGAAACACCATATATTTT.